These 25 T cell receptor beta chains share one sample of origin, sequenced in a study of read filtering for tumor transcriptome and immune sequencing. Molecular barcoded adaptors covering alpha/delta and beta/gamma chains were used on 400 to 450 ng RNA. From the reads, TCRdb called clonotypes with MiXCR, one entry per CDR3 protein. The repertoire has 20,000 to 25,000 distinct CDR3 sequences, roughly 13% of them found once; the top ten carry around 62%. The sample consisted of a population of CD138-negative cells sorted from bone marrow. The origin of the receptors is a donor at least 40 years old with multiple myeloma.

The chain carries TRBV7-2 and TRBJ2-1, with TRBD2 matching over 10 bases. CDR1 is SGHTA, CDR2 FQGNSA, per germline. Germline trimming cut 6 bases from V and 11 bases from J; bases unmatched to any gene: 16. This CDR3 contains 16 residues. CDR3 loop: CASSPRAGGAGGKQFF. CDR3 DNA sequence: TGTGCCAGCAGTCCTCGAGCGGGAGGGGCCGGGGGTAAGCAGTTCTTC. Full variable domain (outside the CDR3, taken from reference TRBV7-2 and TRBJ2-1): GAGVSQSPSNKVTEKGKDVELRCDPISGHTALYWYRQSLGQGLEFLIYFQGNSAPDKSGLPSDRFSAERTGGSVSTLTIQRTQQEDSAVYLCASSPRAGGAGGKQFFGPGTRLTVL.

This clonotype has at least ten counts. The genes are TRBV11-1 and TRBJ1-1, with D uncertain. This CDR3 is 11 amino acids long. The germline V gene encodes CDR1 SGHAT and CDR2 FQDESV (reference sequence). V gave up 10 bases and J gave up 1 base, with 7 bases separating them. DNA for the CDR3: TGTGCCACCTCGAGGAACACTGAAGCTTTCTTT. As protein: CATSRNTEAFF. The full variable domain, with the rest looked up from reference TRBV11-1 and TRBJ1-1, is EAEVAQSPRYKITEKSQAVAFWCDPISGHATLYWYRQILGQGPELLVQFQDESVVDDSQLPKDRFSAERLKGVDSTLKIQPAELGDSAMYLCATSRNTEAFFGQGTRLTVV.

A word on this clonotype: A far larger clone is just one base off, so this is likely a read error. This sequence joins TRBV7-9 and TRBJ1-1; D gene ambiguous. CDR1 and CDR2 (germline): SEHNR, FQNEAQ (reference sequence). This CDR3 comprises 16 residues. V was shortened by 5 bases and J by 6 bases, with 22 bases between the two germline ends. DNA of the CDR3: TGTGCCAGCAGCCCGGGTGCCCTGAACCTGGGAGCTGAAGCTTTCTTT. It encodes CASSPGALNLGAEAFF.

This rearrangement joins TRBV5-1 to TRBJ2-7, with a weak D call TRBD2 (6 bases). V was clipped by 4 bases and J by 5 bases, with 13 bases between them. The V gene's germline CDR1 is SGHRS and CDR2 YFSETQ. CDR3 length equals 13 residues. The CDR3 DNA reads TGCGCCAGCAGCCCCCAGGGAGGCCACGAGCAGTACTTC. Translation gives CASSPQGGHEQYF.

Notes on this clonotype: A much bigger clone sits one base away, suggesting this may be a read error. The final CDR3 position lacks the conserved phenylalanine or tryptophan, pointing to a likely read error. The V and J genes are TRBV27 and TRBJ1-1, with TRBD1 as a possible D gene (6 bases). The CDR3 sequence is 15 residues long. Germline V lookup: CDR1 MNHEY, CDR2 SMNVEV (reference sequence). V lost 4 bases to trimming and J lost 4 bases, with 16 bases between them. CDR3 bases: TGTGCCAGCAGTTCGATCCGGGAGGGGGGCACTGAAGCTTTCTCT. It yields the protein CASSSIREGGTEAFS.

This clonotype was observed at least ten times. The J gene is TRBJ2-5, the V gene TRBV25-1; perhaps D is TRBD1 or TRBD2 (6 bases each). Deletions cut 3 bases from V and 5 bases from J, with 13 bases between. Germline values: CDR1 MGHDK, CDR2 SYGVNS. The CDR3 loop spans 14 amino acids. DNA for the CDR3: TGTGCCAGCAGTGACAGGGGTGGAGGGGAGACCCAGTACTTC. Encoded protein: CASSDRGGGETQYF.

As concerns this clonotype: The junction shows a germline mismatch at one end, possibly a read error. The CDR3 loop is CTSSPGLNTEAFF. Written as DNA, the CDR3 is TGTACCAGCTCACCGGGATTGAACACTGAAGCTTTCTTT. The V and J genes are TRBV18 and TRBJ1-1; D is unresolved. Germline V lookup: CDR1 KGHSH, CDR2 LQKENI. The CDR3 is made up of 13 amino acids.

This clonotype was seen at least ten times. The chain links TRBV2 to TRBJ1-1; D is perhaps TRBD1 (5 bases). Trimming removed 7 bases at V and 5 bases at J, with 32 bases between. The germline gives CDR1 SNHLY, CDR2 FYNNEI. The CDR3 is 19 residues long. The DNA of the CDR3 is TGTGCCAGCAATACGGGCCGGCGCGAGTCAGCTAACGAGGGGACTGAAGCTTTCTTT. As protein: CASNTGRRESANEGTEAFF.

This clonotype was detected many times. CDR3 residues: CASSLGLGDTQYF. Written as DNA, the CDR3 is TGCGCCAGCAGTCTAGGGCTGGGAGATACGCAGTATTTT. The V and J genes are TRBV10-2 and TRBJ2-3; D is undetermined. V dropped 5 bases and J dropped 5 bases, with 11 bases sitting between them. The germline V gene encodes CDR1 WSHSY and CDR2 SAAADI. The CDR3 spans 13 residues.

This clonotype was seen ten or more times. The CDR3 region has the DNA TGTGCCAGCCTAATCGGTGAGACCCAGTACTTC. This encodes CASLIGETQYF. J is TRBJ2-5 and V is TRBV2; unclear D gene. The CDR3 spans 11 residues. The V end was cut by 8 bases, the J end by 5 bases, with 9 bases between. The germline CDR1 and CDR2 sequences are SNHLY and FYNNEI. Using reference TRBV2 and TRBJ2-5 for the parts outside the CDR3, the full variable domain is EPEVTQTPSHQVTQMGQEVILRCVPISNHLYFYWYRQILGQKVEFLVSFYNNEISEKSEIFDDQFSVERPDGSNFTLKIRSTKLEDSAMYFCASLIGETQYFGPGTRLLVL.

This clonotype was observed at least ten times. The final CDR3 position lacks the conserved phenylalanine or tryptophan, pointing to a likely read error. The rearrangement joins TRBV11-2 to TRBJ2-3, with D tentatively TRBD1 or TRBD2 (6 bases each). There are 16 residues in the CDR3. Germline V gene data show CDR1 as SGHAT and CDR2 as FQNNGV. The CDR3 DNA sequence: TGTGCCAGCAGCTGGGGCGGGGACATCAGCACGGATACGCAGTATTTG. Amino acids: CASSWGGDISTDTQYL.

On this clonotype itself: A much larger clone is a single base away; this may be a read error. The rearrangement uses TRBV29-1 and TRBJ2-7; 7 positions agree with TRBD2. This CDR3 is 14 amino acids long. V dropped 4 bases and J dropped 9; count of bases not matched to a gene: 15. Germline V lookup: CDR1 SQVTM, CDR2 ANQGSEA. CDR3 residues: CSVALAVHPDVQYF. In DNA form, the CDR3 reads TGCAGCGTTGCCCTAGCGGTCCATCCTGACGTGCAGTACTTC.

This clonotype was counted many times. The rearrangement joins TRBV20-1 to TRBJ1-1; D may be TRBD1 (5 bases). The CDR3 consists of 14 residues. CDR1 is DFQATT, CDR2 SNEGSKA, per germline (reference sequence). Trimming shortened V by 6 bases and J by 0 bases, and 14 bases separated the two germline ends. The CDR3 region is CSAPLGVVNTEAFF. Here the CDR3 DNA reads TGCAGTGCCCCCCTGGGGGTGGTGAACACTGAAGCTTTCTTT.

A remark on this clonotype: A much bigger clone sits one base away, suggesting this may be a read error. This chain connects TRBV2 to TRBJ2-3; D gene uncertain. Germline V gives CDR1 SNHLY, CDR2 FYNNEI. The CDR3 has 12 amino acids. The V and J ends lost 8 bases and 2 bases respectively, with 8 bases between them. In DNA, the CDR3 is TGTGCCAGCGGTATCTACACAGATACGCAGTATTTT. Protein sequence: CASGIYTDTQYF. The whole variable domain, filled in from reference TRBV2 and TRBJ2-3, reads EPEVTQTPSHQVTQMGQEVILRCVPISNHLYFYWYRQILGQKVEFLVSFYNNEISEKSEIFDDQFSVERPDGSNFTLKIRSTKLEDSAMYFCASGIYTDTQYFGPGTRLTVL.

This clonotype was found many times. The chain recombines TRBV10-2 with TRBJ2-7; perhaps TRBD1 as D (6 bases). Trimming took 6 bases from V and 2 from J, leaving 8 bases between them. Germline-derived CDR1 and CDR2 are WSHSY and SAAADI. The CDR3 has 12 amino acids. The CDR3 DNA sequence: TGCGCCAGCAGACAGGGTACCTACGAGCAGTACTTC. Translation: CASRQGTYEQYF.

This clonotype was recorded a few times. The rearrangement uses TRBV9 and TRBJ2-1; D call uncertain. The V end lost 3 bases, the J end lost 5 bases, and 12 bases lay between the germline ends. CDR3 length: 14 residues. Germline loops: CDR1 SGDLS, CDR2 YYNGEE. Here the CDR3 reads CASSEVSWHNEQFF. Here the CDR3 DNA reads TGTGCCAGCAGCGAGGTCTCTTGGCACAATGAGCAGTTCTTC.

This clonotype was detected many times. The chain joins TRBV5-4 to TRBJ2-2; D not resolved. V was clipped by 4 bases and J by 1 base, with 14 bases between them. This CDR3 has 16 amino acids. Germline CDR1 is SGHNT and CDR2 is YYREEE (reference sequence). In DNA, the CDR3 is TGTGCCAGCAGCACGGCCGGGCCCTTGAACACCGGGGAGCTGTTTTTT. It encodes CASSTAGPLNTGELFF.

This clonotype was counted ten times or more. The chain has TRBV6-2 or TRBV6-3 and TRBJ2-1; 13 bases are a match to TRBD2. Germline CDR1 is MNHEY and CDR2 is SVGEGT. The CDR3 consists of 14 residues. The J segment lost 4 bases and the V segment lost 11 bases, leaving 5 bases of the junction unmatched. CDR3: CAATSGGIYNEQFF. The CDR3 nucleotides read TGTGCCGCGACTAGCGGGGGGATTTACAATGAGCAGTTCTTC.

This clonotype was counted at least ten times. This chain connects TRBV6-5 to TRBJ1-2, with 7 bases identical to TRBD1. The germline V gene has CDR1 MNHEY and CDR2 SVGAGI. The CDR3 totals 14 residues. Losses at the gene ends were 0 bases for V and 7 bases for J; bases not matched to a gene: 5. CDR3 loop: CASSYSGGAFGYTF. CDR3 in DNA: TGTGCCAGCAGTTACTCAGGGGGCGCCTTTGGCTACACCTTC.

The chain couples TRBV11-2 to TRBJ1-2; D remains ambiguous. Germline V gene data show CDR1 as SGHAT and CDR2 as FQNNGV. With 5 bases removed from V and 2 bases from J, the gap between germline ends came to 3 bases. The CDR3 is 11 residues long. The CDR3 region has the DNA TGTGCCAGCAGCCCCAACTATGGCTACACCTTC. Translation gives CASSPNYGYTF.

There are a few counts of this clonotype. J is TRBJ2-1 and V is TRBV5-5; 8 nucleotides line up with TRBD2. Germline-derived CDR1 and CDR2 are SGHKS and YYEKEE (reference sequence). The V gene end was trimmed by 2 bases and the J gene end by 5 bases; junction bases not matched to a gene: 6. This CDR3 has 15 residues. The CDR3 DNA is TGTGCCAGCAGCTTCATAGCGGGGAGAAACAATGAGCAGTTCTTC. This encodes CASSFIAGRNNEQFF.

This clonotype occurred many times. The chain is built from TRBV7-9 and TRBJ2-7; D is undetermined. V was pared by 1 base and J by 6 bases, with 13 bases between. Germline V lookup: CDR1 SEHNR, CDR2 FQNEAQ (reference sequence). The CDR3 runs 14 residues. CDR3 DNA sequence: TGTGCCAGCAGCTTAGGTGGCTTGTCCCCCGAGCAGTACTTC. Translation gives CASSLGGLSPEQYF.

This clonotype was seen at least ten times. The rearrangement joins TRBV4-2 to TRBJ2-1; D unclear. Between the trimmed V and J ends, which lost 0 bases and 2 bases, there was a span of 11 bases. This CDR3 is 16 amino acids long. Germline-derived CDR1 and CDR2 are LGHNA and YNFKEQ. The CDR3 sequence is CASSQEVTKAYNEQFF. In nucleotides, the CDR3 is TGTGCCAGCAGCCAAGAAGTGACCAAGGCCTACAATGAGCAGTTCTTC.

This clonotype occurred many times. The chain recombines TRBV2 with TRBJ2-5; weak D call: TRBD1 (6 bases). V shed 4 bases and J shed 2 bases, with 8 bases lying between them. CDR1 SNHLY and CDR2 FYNNEI come from the germline V gene. CDR3 length equals 13 residues. DNA for the CDR3: TGTGCCAGCAGTGGGACAGAACAAGAGACCCAGTACTTC. It encodes CASSGTEQETQYF. The complete variable domain, with remaining parts taken from reference TRBV2 and TRBJ2-5, reads EPEVTQTPSHQVTQMGQEVILRCVPISNHLYFYWYRQILGQKVEFLVSFYNNEISEKSEIFDDQFSVERPDGSNFTLKIRSTKLEDSAMYFCASSGTEQETQYFGPGTRLLVL.

Concerning this clonotype itself: Possible read error: a much larger clone is one base away. No conserved phenylalanine or tryptophan ends this CDR3, so it is likely a read error. The chain has TRBV7-9 and TRBJ2-5, with 11 bases that match TRBD1. V was clipped by 4 bases and J by 4 bases; unmatched bases: 5. This CDR3 region has 15 residues. CDR1 is SEHNR and CDR2 is FQNEAQ in the germline V gene (reference sequence). CDR3 residues: CASSSWDRGRETQYS. The DNA of the CDR3 is TGTGCCAGCAGCTCATGGGACAGGGGGAGAGAGACCCAGTACTCC.